The clone carrying this T cell receptor (beta chain) was observed a handful of times. This sample is drawn from a study of CD8 T cells in Susac syndrome. An amount of RNA that ranged from 0.5 to 1 ug was reverse transcribed with random hexamers. Amplification of TCR beta CDR3 was carried out by immunoSEQ multiplex PCR, which covered 54 Vbeta and 13 Jbeta segments. TCRdb re-analysed the immunoSEQ multiplex PCR reads in MiXCR, keeping a single row per CDR3 protein. The data show a few hundred thousand distinct CDR3 sequences, approximately 85% seen once. The V and J ends lost 5 bases and 2 bases respectively, with 8 bases between them. The CDR3 runs to 13 residues. Per germline, CDR1 MGHDK and CDR2 SYGVNS. Relapsing-remitting disease, either stable or active, was present in the treatment-naive patients who were the multiple sclerosis controls. FACS enriched CD8+ TEMRA cells, while bulk CD8+ and CD4+ were negatively isolated.

Sequencing was done on a sample of CD8+ T cells from PBMCs. The receptor was isolated from a human donor with multiple sclerosis. The rearrangement links TRBV25-1 to TRBJ2-3; D uncertain. This CDR3 is CASSPAFTDTQYF. CDR3 sequence (DNA): TGTGCCAGCAGTCCCGCCTTCACAGATACGCAGTATTTT.